Below, 16 T cell receptor beta chains from the same sample are listed, as sequenced in a study of CD8+ T cells in alopecia areata. Treatment of the sample: oral pan-JAK inhibitor, 5-10 mg twice daily. Extracted RNA was reverse transcribed into cDNA, the sequencing template. Sequencing was performed with immunoSEQ multiplex PCR; in TCRdb, only in-frame clones are kept and a portion is missing. Seen here are a few hundred thousand clones, about two fifths observed once, and the top ten hold 0.48%. Here the sequenced sample was CD4+ T cells sorted from blood, taken at week 34, from a patient treated with tofacitinib. All receptors derive from a human donor with alopecia areata.

The chain carries TRBV6-1 and TRBJ1-1; the D gene is possibly TRBD1 (6 bases). This CDR3 has 14 residues. Deletions cut 2 bases from V and 5 bases from J, with 12 bases between. Germline V gene lookup returns CDR1 MNHNS and CDR2 SASEGT. The CDR3 nucleotides are TGTGCCAGCAGTGAAACTCAGGGGAGAACTGAAGCTTTCTTT. Translation gives CASSETQGRTEAFF.

J is TRBJ2-7 and V is TRBV4-2; D possibly corresponds to TRBD1 (5 bases). V gave up 3 bases and J gave up 5 bases, with 14 bases separating them. CDR1 is LGHNA, CDR2 YNFKEQ, per germline. The CDR3 runs to 14 residues. DNA of the CDR3: TGTGCCAGCAGCCAGATGGGGCAATGGGACGAGCAGTACTTC. The encoded protein is CASSQMGQWDEQYF.

This sequence joins TRBV9 and TRBJ2-2, with D tentatively TRBD2 (6 bases). CDR1 is SGDLS, CDR2 YYNGEE, per germline. The CDR3 has 15 amino acids. V was trimmed by 3 bases and J by 1 base, leaving 10 bases between them. CDR3 nucleotides: TGTGCCAGCAGCGGGGGACTGAAGAACACCGGGGAGCTGTTTTTT. It yields the protein CASSGGLKNTGELFF.

This clone turned up a few times. The same CDR3 can be traced to other DNA sequences in this sample. The V call is TRBV5-1, the J call TRBJ1-1; 8 nucleotides agree with TRBD1. Germline V lookup: CDR1 SGHRS, CDR2 YFSETQ. V shed 3 bases and J 1 base; nucleotides not matched to a gene: 2. This CDR3 contains 14 residues. DNA of the CDR3: TGCGCCAGCAGCTCGGGACAGGAGAACACTGAAGCTTTCTTT. Translation gives CASSSGQENTEAFF.

This clone was detected only a few times. The V call is TRBV5-4, the J call TRBJ2-7; 12 nucleotides align to TRBD1. CDR1 is SGHNT and CDR2 is YYREEE in the germline V gene (reference sequence). This CDR3 comprises 16 residues. Trimming removed 5 bases from V and 9 bases from J; junction bases left unmatched: 15. CDR3 nucleotide sequence: TGTGCCAGCAGGCGGAATTTCGGGACAGGGGGCGAGGGGCAGTACTTC. Translated: CASRRNFGTGGEGQYF.

The chain employs TRBV27 and TRBJ1-5; D is perhaps TRBD1 (6 bases). Trimming removed 6 bases at V and 5 bases at J, with 11 bases between. The CDR3 has 13 residues. Per the germline V gene, CDR1 is MNHEY and CDR2 is SMNVEV (reference sequence). CDR3 sequence reads: CASRGTMHQPQHF. The DNA for the CDR3 is TGTGCCAGCAGGGGGACAATGCATCAGCCCCAGCATTTT.

J is TRBJ2-3 and V is TRBV5-6; 12 nucleotides line up with TRBD1. The J segment lost 5 bases and the V segment lost 3 bases, leaving 4 bases of the junction unmatched. The CDR3 covers 15 residues. The germline V gene has CDR1 SGHDT and CDR2 YYEEEE. The CDR3 reads CASSYRDRGLDTQYF. For the CDR3, the DNA is TGTGCCAGCAGCTACCGGGACAGGGGGCTAGATACGCAGTATTTT. Looking up the rest from reference TRBV5-6 and TRBJ2-3 gives the full variable domain: DAGVTQSPTHLIKTRGQQVTLRCSPKSGHDTVSWYQQALGQGPQFIFQYYEEEERQRGNFPDRFSGHQFPNYSSELNVNALLLGDSALYLCASSYRDRGLDTQYFGPGTRLTVL.

This clone showed up just a few times. The V call is TRBV7-9, the J call TRBJ2-1, with 7 bases lining up with TRBD2. This CDR3 is 11 amino acids long. From germline, CDR1 is SEHNR and CDR2 FQNEAQ (reference sequence). Trimming removed 11 bases from V and 5 bases from J; junction bases left unmatched: 3. The CDR3 loop is CAERGNNEQFF. The CDR3 DNA is TGTGCCGAGCGGGGAAACAATGAGCAGTTCTTC.

The rearrangement uses TRBV27 and TRBJ1-2, with 8 bases aligning to TRBD1. Germline V gene data show CDR1 as MNHEY and CDR2 as SMNVEV (reference sequence). V shed 8 bases, J shed 4 bases, and the junction held 9 bases outside the gene matches. This CDR3 has 14 amino acids. For the CDR3, the DNA is TGTGCCAGCGGACAGGGAGACGGGCTCTATGGCTACACCTTC. Its protein product is CASGQGDGLYGYTF.

The chain has TRBV19 and TRBJ2-1; D assignment may be TRBD1 or TRBD2 (5 bases each). Germline CDR1 reads LNHDA; CDR2 reads SQIVND (reference sequence). The CDR3 extends over 13 amino acids. V lost 6 bases and J 10 bases, leaving 16 bases between the germline ends. The CDR3 region is CASRPTLGGEQFF. The CDR3 DNA is TGTGCCAGTAGGCCGACGCTTGGGGGAGAGCAGTTCTTC.

V and J are TRBV4-1 and TRBJ2-2, with a weak D call TRBD2 (6 bases). Trimming cost V 7 bases and J 4 bases, with 13 bases left between them. The CDR3 totals 14 residues. The V gene's germline CDR1 is MGHRA and CDR2 YSYEKL. The CDR3 sequence: CASKVPGGTGELFF. The CDR3, as DNA: TGCGCCAGCAAAGTTCCCGGGGGCACCGGGGAGCTGTTTTTT.

This rearrangement joins TRBV30 to TRBJ1-2; TRBD1 is a possible D gene (5 bases). Per the germline V gene, CDR1 is GTSNPN and CDR2 is SVGIG (reference sequence). The CDR3 is 14 residues long. V was cut by 0 bases and J by 8 bases, with 16 bases left in between. The CDR3 DNA reads as TGTGCCTGGAGTGTACTTGGTGGGGCGCGCGGCTACACCTTC. This sequence encodes CAWSVLGGARGYTF.

This chain connects TRBV29-1 to TRBJ1-2; D gene unclear. The V end lost 3 bases, the J end lost 7 bases, and 12 bases lay between the germline ends. Germline V CDR1 and CDR2: SQVTM, ANQGSEA. The CDR3 runs to 12 residues. CDR3 DNA sequence: TGCAGCGTTGAGCCGCCTTCGGGTGGCTACACCTTC. Its protein is CSVEPPSGGYTF.

The chain couples TRBV5-6 to TRBJ1-1; D call uncertain. CDR1 SGHDT and CDR2 YYEEEE come from the germline V gene. The CDR3 length is 14 residues. The V and J ends lost 4 bases and 7 bases respectively, with 17 bases between them. The CDR3 protein is CASSPSDLFGEAFF. CDR3 bases: TGTGCCAGCAGCCCTTCGGACCTTTTCGGTGAAGCTTTCTTT.

The V gene is TRBV6-5, the J gene TRBJ1-2; 9 positions agree with TRBD1. There are 14 residues in the CDR3. CDR1 MNHEY and CDR2 SVGAGI come from the germline V gene. Trimming took 4 bases from V and 4 from J; bases not matched to a gene: 4. The CDR3 protein is CASSSLDRGYGYTF. CDR3 in DNA: TGTGCCAGCAGTTCTCTGGACAGGGGCTATGGCTACACCTTC.

This clone was detected a few times. This chain joins TRBV29-1 and TRBJ2-5; 7 bases line up with TRBD2. From germline, CDR1 is SQVTM and CDR2 ANQGSEA. V shed 0 bases, J shed 11 bases, and the junction held 6 bases outside the gene matches. This CDR3 spans 12 amino acids. This CDR3 is CSVEDGVREQYF. CDR3 DNA sequence: TGCAGCGTTGAAGATGGAGTGCGGGAGCAGTACTTC. The entire variable domain, with the rest obtained from reference TRBV29-1 and TRBJ2-5, is as follows: SAVISQKPSRDICQRGTSLTIQCQVDSQVTMMFWYRQQPGQSLTLIATANQGSEATYESGFVIDKFPISRPNLTFSTLTVSNMSPEDSSIYLCSVEDGVREQYFGPGTRLLVL.